The 6 T cell receptor beta chains reported below all come from one sample, sequenced in a study of blood T cell repertoires in COVID-19. Clones were read by immunoSEQ multiplex PCR, and TCRdb kept only the in-frame ones, dropping some. The sample lists a few hundred thousand clones, 70% to 90% occurring once. Specimen: peripheral blood. All receptors derive from a woman aged 25-40 years with COVID-19, enrolled during active disease.

This rearrangement joins TRBV20-1 to TRBJ1-2, with 9 bases matching TRBD1. This CDR3 spans 16 amino acids. The germline gives CDR1 DFQATT, CDR2 SNEGSKA (reference sequence). Trimming at V came to 5 bases and at J to 4 bases, leaving 14 bases not matched to a gene. Here the CDR3 reads CSARASSRDRVYGYTF. The CDR3, as DNA: TGCAGTGCTCGTGCTAGCTCCCGGGACAGGGTCTATGGCTACACCTTC.

The rearrangement uses TRBV9 and TRBJ2-1; 13 nucleotides match TRBD2. Germline lookup yields CDR1 SGDLS and CDR2 YYNGEE. This CDR3 spans 17 amino acids. The V gene end was trimmed by 0 bases and the J gene end by 4 bases; junction bases not matched to a gene: 4. CDR3 region: CASSVGTSGGLYNEQFF. DNA of the CDR3: TGTGCCAGCAGCGTAGGGACTAGCGGGGGTCTTTACAATGAGCAGTTCTTC.

The gene calls are TRBV28 and TRBJ1-2; the D gene is possibly TRBD1 (6 bases). The CDR3 extends over 16 amino acids. Per the germline V gene, CDR1 is MDHEN and CDR2 is SYDVKM. V dropped 3 bases and J dropped 3 bases, with 17 bases sitting between them. CDR3 sequence: CASSFSRTAADYGYTF. CDR3 coding DNA: TGTGCCAGCAGTTTTTCCCGGACAGCCGCGGACTATGGCTACACCTTC.

This clone has a single count. V usage is TRBV3-1 (or the pseudogene TRBV3-2) and J usage is TRBJ2-7; tentatively, D is TRBD1 (5 bases). The CDR3 has 16 residues. Germline loops: CDR1 LGHDT, CDR2 YNNKEL (reference sequence). V was pared by 0 bases and J by 5 bases, with 17 bases between. The CDR3, as DNA: TGTGCCAGCAGCCAAGATCTCAGGACAAGTTCCCACGAGCAGTACTTC. Translated: CASSQDLRTSSHEQYF.

This rearrangement joins TRBV19 to TRBJ1-5, with TRBD1 as a possible D gene (5 bases). Germline CDR1 LNHDA, CDR2 SQIVND (reference sequence). This CDR3 spans 15 amino acids. Trimming cost V 0 bases and J 11 bases, with 17 bases left between them. The DNA for the CDR3 is TGTGCCAGTAGTATAGACGCCGGGGGTGGGGGAGCCCAGCATTTT. Amino acid sequence: CASSIDAGGGGAQHF.

This sequence joins TRBV25-1 and TRBJ2-1, with 8 bases matching TRBD2. This CDR3 is 15 amino acids long. V was clipped by 8 bases and J by 2 bases; unmatched bases: 8. CDR1 and CDR2 (germline): MGHDK, SYGVNS. DNA for the CDR3: TGTGCCAGCGGAATTAGCGGGAAAACCTACAATGAGCAGTTCTTC. Amino acids: CASGISGKTYNEQFF.